These 9 T cell receptor beta chains share one sample of origin, sequenced in a study of T cells expressing NK-cell markers. TCRdb re-called the 5' RACE reads; every CDR3 protein appears as one record, without DNA. In all, the sample yields 90,000 to 130,000 distinct CDR3 sequences. The sequenced sample was blood T cells: a sorted CD56 or NKG2C T cell subset, CD4+ or CD8+ T cells, or bulk PBMC T cells (not recorded which). The receptors here all came from a woman aged 18-70 years in good health.

V is TRBV20-1 and J is TRBJ1-1; TCRdb's assignment of TRBD1 cannot be checked, as there is no DNA. CDR1 is DFQATT and CDR2 is SNEGSKA in the germline V gene (reference sequence). This CDR3 has 15 residues. The CDR3 region is CSARDPFGGNTEAFF.

The chain is built from TRBV27 and TRBJ1-1; TCRdb's D call of TRBD1 is untestable without DNA. The CDR3 is 12 residues long. Germline V gene sequence: CDR1 MNHEY, CDR2 SMNVEV (reference sequence). This chain's CDR3 is CASRGAGTEAFF.

The chain links TRBV20-1 to TRBJ2-1. This CDR3 region has 15 residues. Germline V gene data show CDR1 as DFQATT and CDR2 as SNEGSKA (reference sequence). This chain's CDR3 is CSARPWRSSYNEQFF.

The chain combines TRBV5-6 with TRBJ1-6; absent DNA, TCRdb's TRBD1 call cannot be checked. The germline V gene has CDR1 SGHDT and CDR2 YYEEEE. This CDR3 comprises 15 residues. This CDR3 is CASSLSPDSGSPLHF.

The rearrangement joins TRBV5-6 to TRBJ2-2. CDR3 length: 15 amino acids. Germline V gives CDR1 SGHDT, CDR2 YYEEEE. The CDR3: CASSLVRDSTGELFF.

This chain uses TRBV9 with TRBJ2-2; as DNA is missing, the TRBD2 call by TCRdb cannot be tested. The V gene's germline CDR1 is SGDLS and CDR2 YYNGEE. CDR3 length: 16 residues. Here the CDR3 reads CASSDPSGSNTGELFF.

The chain links TRBV21-1 to TRBJ2-1. TRBV21-1 is recorded as a pseudogene. This CDR3 is 16 amino acids long. The CDR3 protein is CASSNRPDHRDNEQFF.

V and J are TRBV6-2 or TRBV6-3 and TRBJ2-3. Germline V gene lookup returns CDR1 MNHEY and CDR2 SVGEGT. This CDR3 is built from 13 residues. The CDR3 sequence: CASSYLGSDTQYF.

The V and J genes are TRBV7-9 and TRBJ2-1; as DNA is missing, the TRBD1 call by TCRdb cannot be tested. In germline, CDR1 is SEHNR, CDR2 FQNEAQ (reference sequence). CDR3 size: 15 residues. The CDR3 loop is CASSARDRGLHEQFF.